These T cell receptor beta chains were read from a single sample in a study of shared clonotypes between healthy human individuals. Profiled with immunoSEQ multiplex PCR; TCRdb holds only in-frame clones, not every one. The sample includes a few million clones, just over 90% seen only once; the top ten take 0.13% to 0.15%. Sequencing was done on a sample of naive CD4+ T cells sorted from blood. The receptors here all came from a man younger than 30 in good health. CDR3s include the opening cysteine and the closing phenylalanine or tryptophan. D genes are given only for firm matches.

13 TRBJ1-5 TRBV6-1 . CASTLEQSSPQHF TGTGCCAGCACCTTGGAACAGTCCTCACCCCAGCATTTT
17 TRBJ2-2 TRBV19 TRBD1 CASSIPLQGLNTGELFF TGTGCCAGTAGTATACCACTACAGGGGTTGAACACCGGGGAGCTGTTTTTT
15 TRBJ2-7 TRBV6-1 . CASSDKQGLSYEQYF TGTGCCAGCAGTGATAAACAGGGACTCTCCTACGAGCAGTACTTC
15 TRBJ2-1 TRBV19 TRBD2 CASSIGGSNYNEQFF TGTGCCAGTAGTATAGGCGGGAGTAACTACAATGAGCAGTTCTTC
13 TRBJ1-1 TRBV6-4 . CASSDSGRTEAFF TGTGCCAGCAGTGACTCTGGGAGGACTGAAGCTTTCTTT
12 TRBJ1-6 TRBV19 . CASSRTNSPLHF TGTGCCAGTTCCAGGACCAATTCACCCCTCCACTTT
17 TRBJ2-5 TRBV4-1 TRBD2 CASSQGLAGGGQETQYF TGCGCCAGCAGCCAAGGACTAGCGGGAGGAGGGCAAGAGACCCAGTACTTC
14 TRBJ1-2 TRBV2 . CASSPTGTIRGYTF TGTGCCAGCTCCCCTACCGGGACGATAAGGGGCTACACCTTC
17 TRBJ1-2 TRBV25-1 TRBD1 CASSGMTGGLTNYGYTF TGTGCCAGCAGTGGAATGACAGGGGGCCTTACTAACTATGGCTACACCTTC
14 TRBJ2-2 TRBV13 . CASSSAKDTGELFF TGTGCCAGCAGCTCGGCGAAGGACACCGGGGAGCTGTTTTTT
15 TRBJ2-7 TRBV5-1 TRBD2 CASSLDPGGVREQYF TGCGCCAGCAGCTTGGATCCGGGAGGAGTAAGAGAGCAGTACTTC
12 TRBJ2-7 TRBV10-3 TRBD1 CASRQGHYEQYF TGTGCCTCTAGACAGGGCCACTACGAGCAGTACTTC
14 TRBJ1-1 TRBV5-6 . CASSWVNLNTEAFF TGTGCCAGCAGCTGGGTCAATTTGAACACTGAAGCTTTCTTT
14 TRBJ1-2 TRBV7-9 TRBD1 CASSLAGQGGGYTF TGTGCCAGCAGCTTAGCGGGACAGGGAGGTGGCTACACCTTC
15 TRBJ2-3 TRBV6-1 . CASSRTWPSTDTQYF TGTGCCAGCAGTCGAACGTGGCCCAGCACAGATACGCAGTATTTT